Each of the 9 T cell receptor beta chains below was sequenced from the same sample in a study of regulatory T cells in long-lasting Graves disease. The TCR beta library used iRepertoire HTBI primers with Arm-PCR amplification of CDR3. Via MiXCR, TCRdb re-called the multiplex PCR reads, giving one row per CDR3 protein. The top ten hold over 8.5% of the sample, which has approximately 460,000 distinct CDR3 sequences, about 17% seen once. Time point defined: newly diagnosed GD, antithyroid drugs for less than 3 months. Scientists built the TCR library using RNA that was extracted from PBMCs. These data were likewise used in another study, on T cells in Graves' hyperthyroidism and ophthalmopathy.

The input for sequencing was peripheral blood mononuclear cells (PBMCs), taken at new diagnosis, from a patient treated with antithyroid drugs. All receptors come from a woman younger than 45 with Graves disease.

Many counts were recorded for this clonotype. The chain links TRBV2 to TRBJ2-3; possibly TRBD2 for D (5 bases). Trimming removed 7 bases from V and 0 bases from J, with 20 bases in between. This CDR3 spans 17 amino acids. Germline CDR1 and CDR2: SNHLY and FYNNEI. Here the CDR3 DNA reads TGTGCCAGCACCTTGGATGCAAGCGGAGCTAGCACAGATACGCAGTATTTT. Translated, it gives CASTLDASGASTDTQYF.

At least ten counts were recorded for this clonotype. The chain has TRBV2 and TRBJ2-1, with unresolved D. V was clipped by 6 bases and J by 8 bases, with 20 bases between them. From germline, CDR1 is SNHLY and CDR2 FYNNEI. This CDR3 region has 15 residues. The CDR3 bases are TGTGCCAGCAGCAGTGGTCACCCCACAATGGATGAGCAGTTCTTC. It is translated as CASSSGHPTMDEQFF.

This clonotype was seen a handful of times. V usage is TRBV7-9 and J usage is TRBJ1-2; 8 bases line up with TRBD1. The length of the CDR3 is 16 residues. Germline trimming cut 4 bases from V and 2 bases from J; bases unmatched to any gene: 9. Germline V gene lookup returns CDR1 SEHNR and CDR2 FQNEAQ (reference sequence). CDR3 amino acids: CASSSQDRAPNYGYTF. CDR3 DNA sequence: TGTGCCAGCAGCTCCCAGGACAGGGCCCCCAACTATGGCTACACCTTC.

The CDR3 here is CSASGGRSEQFF. Here the CDR3 DNA reads TGCAGTGCTAGCGGCGGGCGGAGTGAGCAGTTCTTC. The V call is TRBV20-1, the J call TRBJ2-1; D is perhaps TRBD2 (5 bases). The CDR3 covers 12 residues. V gave up 3 bases and J gave up 9 bases, with 12 bases separating them. CDR1 is DFQATT, CDR2 SNEGSKA, per germline (reference sequence).

This clonotype has at least ten counts. The CDR3 spells CATQRTGGTYEQYF. For the CDR3, the DNA is TGTGCCACTCAAAGGACAGGGGGCACCTACGAGCAGTACTTC. The chain is built from TRBV27 and TRBJ2-7; 11 bases map to TRBD1. The CDR3 has 14 amino acids. Germline V lookup: CDR1 MNHEY, CDR2 SMNVEV (reference sequence). V shed 10 bases and J 2 bases; nucleotides not matched to a gene: 7.

The table lists this clonotype with many counts. This chain connects TRBV2 to TRBJ2-5, with 7 bases identical to TRBD1. The CDR3 sequence is 13 residues long. Germline assignment: CDR1 SNHLY and CDR2 FYNNEI. After removal of 6 bases from V and 5 bases from J, the junction contained 6 bases not matched to a gene. Written as DNA, the CDR3 is TGTGCCAGCAGCGATGACAGGGAGGAGACCCAGTACTTC. Protein sequence: CASSDDREETQYF.

The table lists this clonotype with many counts. This sequence joins TRBV20-1 and TRBJ1-1; unclear D gene. The V end lost 3 bases, the J end lost 0 bases, and 14 bases lay between the germline ends. Looked up from germline, CDR1 is DFQATT and CDR2 is SNEGSKA (reference sequence). This CDR3 region has 15 residues. The CDR3 protein is CSARVGGELNTEAFF. DNA of the CDR3: TGCAGTGCTAGGGTAGGTGGGGAGTTGAACACTGAAGCTTTCTTT.

This clonotype has at least ten counts. The chain links TRBV11-2 to TRBJ2-1, with D possibly being TRBD1 (5 bases). From germline, CDR1 is SGHAT and CDR2 FQNNGV. V was shortened by 5 bases and J by 1 base, with 15 bases between the two germline ends. The CDR3 runs 16 residues. The CDR3 bases are TGTGCCAGCAGCCCTCGCAGGGTCTTTTCCTACAATGAGCAGTTCTTC. This translates into CASSPRRVFSYNEQFF.

About this clonotype: A read error is possible here, since a much larger clone lies one base away. The J gene is TRBJ2-2, the V gene TRBV2, with D tentatively TRBD2 (6 bases). Germline V gene data show CDR1 as SNHLY and CDR2 as FYNNEI. V was cut by 7 bases and J by 2 bases, with 14 bases left in between. There are 15 residues in the CDR3. CDR3 DNA sequence: TGTGCCAGCACTAGGGGCGGGGTTAACACCGGGGAGCTGTTTTTT. Amino acid sequence: CASTRGGVNTGELFF.